The subject of this entry is one T cell receptor (beta chain). The sample comes from a study of blood T cell repertoires in COVID-19. Overall study context: The United States, Italy and Spain were the sources of the acute and convalescent COVID-19 samples. Sources were T cells, B-cell-depleted T cells, or PBMCs; the material itself was cDNA or gDNA.

V was clipped by 6 bases and J by 4 bases, with 16 bases between them. This CDR3 contains 15 residues. The germline V gene encodes CDR1 MDHEN and CDR2 SYDVKM. Methods used by the authors: From reference gene primer amplification, estimates of nucleated cell counts were derived. Profiling relied on immunoSEQ multiplex PCR, and the TCRdb table lists in-frame clones only, not all of them. Clone size and the V and J calls come from that table; the DNA yielded D and trimming. The table lists around 150,000 clones, almost 90% of them singletons. The receptor comes from a man aged 45-65 years with active or convalescent COVID-19. The sequenced sample was peripheral blood. This chain connects TRBV28 to TRBJ2-1; D may be TRBD2 (5 bases). This CDR3 is CASSLRGRTYNEQFF. The CDR3 nucleotides are TGTGCCAGCAGCCTTCGAGGGAGAACTTACAATGAGCAGTTCTTC.